These 10 T cell receptor beta chains originate from one sample sequenced in a study of blood T cells in healthy people across ages. Together with a sample-barcoded 5' primer, a J-beta primer mix was included in a second PCR lasting about 6 to 11 cycles. Each CDR3 protein is one row after TCRdb ran MiXCR on the 5' RACE reads. The table records more than 1.4 million distinct CDR3 sequences, about 40% of them present only once. The sequenced material came from blood. Receptors originate from a woman in her late teens or twenties in good health.

This clonotype was seen many times. The chain uses TRBV3-1 and TRBJ1-2; D is unclear. Germline loops: CDR1 LGHDT, CDR2 YNNKEL (reference sequence). V lost 3 bases to trimming and J lost 7 bases, with 6 bases between them. This CDR3 has 11 amino acids. The CDR3 loop reads CASSHSSGYTF. The CDR3 region has the DNA TGTGCCAGCAGCCACTCTTCTGGCTACACCTTC.

The rearrangement joins TRBV29-1 to TRBJ2-4, with D possibly TRBD1 on 6 matching bases. With the DNA end fitting TRBJ2-7 better, the J assignment may be wrong. CDR1 is SQVTM, CDR2 ANQGSEA, per germline. CDR3 length: 12 amino acids. CDR3 amino acids: CSVSRGSNEQYF. CDR3 DNA sequence: TGCAGCGTGTCTAGGGGGTCCAACGAGCAGTACTTC.

The chain is built from TRBV18 and TRBJ2-6, with unresolved D. V was cut by 3 bases and J by 0 bases, with 12 bases left in between. The CDR3 is 17 residues long. Germline V gene sequence: CDR1 KGHSH, CDR2 LQKENI. CDR3 protein: CASSPDRTRSGANVLTF. The CDR3 DNA sequence: TGTGCCAGCTCACCCGACCGCACACGCTCTGGGGCCAACGTCCTGACTTTC.

The rearrangement links TRBV20-1 to TRBJ1-1; D not resolved. Trimming cost V 5 bases and J 1 base, with 17 bases left between them. This CDR3 is 15 amino acids long. Germline assignment: CDR1 DFQATT and CDR2 SNEGSKA (reference sequence). This chain's CDR3 is CSAAYEGSSNTEAFF. CDR3 bases: TGCAGTGCTGCTTACGAAGGCAGCTCGAACACTGAAGCTTTCTTT.

In its sample, this clonotype was seen a few times. The chain recombines TRBV6-5 with TRBJ1-1, with D uncertain. CDR3 length equals 11 residues. V was shortened by 7 bases and J by 8 bases, with 11 bases between the two germline ends. The germline V gene has CDR1 MNHEY and CDR2 SVGAGI. CDR3 sequence reads: CASNIDGEAFF. CDR3 bases: TGTGCCAGCAACATCGACGGAGAAGCTTTCTTT.

This clonotype appeared many times. J is TRBJ2-6 and V is TRBV7-2; D perhaps matches TRBD2 (6 bases). CDR1 is SGHTA and CDR2 is FQGNSA in the germline V gene. V lost 1 base and J lost 4, with 11 bases in between. The length of the CDR3 is 16 residues. The CDR3 nucleotides are TGTGCCAGCAGCTTAGTCGGGACTTCAGGGGCCAACGTCCTGACTTTC. Translated, it gives CASSLVGTSGANVLTF.

Remarks on this clonotype: A read error is possible here, since a much larger clone lies one base away. The V call is TRBV10-3, the J call TRBJ2-1, with no clear D. CDR3 size: 11 residues. CDR1 is ENHRY, CDR2 SYGVKD, per germline. Trimming took 3 bases from V and 10 from J, leaving 7 bases between them. This CDR3 reads CAISDTYEQFF. CDR3 in DNA: TGTGCCATCAGTGACACCTACGAGCAGTTCTTC.

This clonotype was seen more than once but under ten times. V is TRBV29-1 and J is TRBJ2-7; D gene uncertain. CDR3 length: 11 amino acids. Germline-derived CDR1 and CDR2 are SQVTM and ANQGSEA. V was cut by 6 bases and J by 2 bases, with 8 bases left in between. The CDR3 coding sequence is TGCAGCGTCCTTATGGCCTACGAGCAGTACTTC. It specifies CSVLMAYEQYF.

The chain has TRBV28 and TRBJ2-7, with D perhaps assigned TRBD1 or TRBD2 (6 bases each). This CDR3 region has 14 residues. Germline V gene lookup returns CDR1 MDHEN and CDR2 SYDVKM. V was pared by 6 bases and J by 3 bases, with 15 bases between. The DNA of the CDR3 is TGTGCCAGCAGATATGGGGGGCACGGCTACGAGCAGTACTTC. This translates into CASRYGGHGYEQYF.

The genes are TRBV12-3 or TRBV12-4 and TRBJ2-6, with 10 bases identical to TRBD1. With 6 bases clipped from V and 0 bases from J, the junction kept 8 bases outside the gene matches. The length of the CDR3 is 18 residues. The CDR3 DNA is TGTGCCAGCAGCCTCCGGACAGGGGGGTTCTCTGGGGCCAACGTCCTGACTTTC. The encoded protein is CASSLRTGGFSGANVLTF.